This TCR beta chain originates from a study of blood T cells in healthy people across ages. A second roughly 7 to 12 cycle PCR used barcoded and J-beta primers. TCRdb passed the 5' RACE reads through MiXCR, listing each CDR3 protein once. The sample shows more than 1 million distinct CDR3 sequences, under 45% of them seen only once. This clonotype has only a few counts. Its target is not known. Study-level findings and limits: Estimates of diversity drawn from one million T cells were considered underestimates. Bulk PBMC profiling left naive and antigen-experienced comparisons inconclusive.

Each sample gave at least 6 million isolated PBMCs. Each sample provided at least 5 micrograms of extracted total RNA. Germline V gene data show CDR1 as DFQATT and CDR2 as SNEGSKA (reference sequence). With 0 bases removed from V and 5 bases from J, the gap between germline ends came to 13 bases. The CDR3 loop spans 14 amino acids. This chain joins TRBV20-1 and TRBJ1-2; possibly TRBD1 for D (6 bases). This sequence was found in a woman aged 60-75 years in good health. Input material: blood. The CDR3 DNA sequence: TGCAGTGCTAGAGACCGGGACACAGCTTATGGCTACACCTTC. Its translation is CSARDRDTAYGYTF.